These 31 T cell receptor beta chains originate from one sample sequenced in a study of T cell clones after liver transplantation. TCRbeta sequences of proliferating CFSE-low MLR cells were labeled alloreactive. These receptors' antigens are unknown. Generated by immunoSEQ multiplex PCR, the TCRdb table keeps only in-frame clones and is missing some. Here the sample spans some 5,900 clones, 25% to 30% being singletons. The sample consisted of CD4+ T cells from cultured PBMCs. All receptors derive from a human patient who received a liver transplant. A share of the T cells may be of graft donor origin.

V gene TRBV5-7 combines with J gene TRBJ2-5; D remains unclear. TRBV5-7 is an open reading frame, and its role is uncertain. The CDR3 runs to 14 residues. V shed 0 bases and J shed 3 bases, with 9 bases lying between them. The CDR3 nucleotides read TGTGCCAGCAGCTTGGCCTGGGGAAAAGAGACCCAGTACTTC. This sequence encodes CASSLAWGKETQYF.

This clone showed up just a few times. The gene calls are TRBV7-6 and TRBJ1-4; weak D call: TRBD1 (6 bases). V lost 3 bases, J lost 6 bases, and 8 bases lay in between. The length of the CDR3 is 13 residues. Germline loops: CDR1 SGHVS, CDR2 FNYEAQ. CDR3 nucleotide sequence: TGTGCCAGCAGCTTTTCAGGGGATGAAAAACTGTTTTTT. Its translation is CASSFSGDEKLFF.

This clone occurred once. The CDR3 reads CASSLVEQFDTGELFF. The CDR3 nucleotides are TGTGCCAGCAGTTTAGTAGAACAGTTTGACACCGGGGAGCTGTTTTTT. This rearrangement joins TRBV28 to TRBJ2-2, with D uncertain. This CDR3 is built from 16 residues. Germline-derived CDR1 and CDR2 are MDHEN and SYDVKM. Trimming pared 2 bases from V and 3 bases from J, leaving 13 bases between.

V and J are TRBV9 and TRBJ1-2; TRBD1 might be the D (6 bases). Germline V lookup: CDR1 SGDLS, CDR2 YYNGEE. V gave up 5 bases and J gave up 4 bases, with 27 bases separating them. The CDR3 length is 18 residues. Here the CDR3 reads CASSPTWGGHSCSYGYTF. The CDR3 DNA reads as TGTGCCAGCAGTCCCACGTGGGGGGGGCACAGTTGTTCCTATGGCTACACCTTC.

This clone showed up just a few times. This rearrangement joins TRBV29-1 to TRBJ1-1; D not resolved. CDR3 size: 13 residues. The V gene's germline CDR1 is SQVTM and CDR2 ANQGSEA. With 4 bases removed from V and 5 bases from J, the gap between germline ends came to 14 bases. CDR3 amino acids: CSVVASLRTEAFF. The CDR3 region has the DNA TGCAGCGTTGTGGCCTCCCTCCGGACTGAAGCTTTCTTT.

This clone showed up just once. The CDR3 region has the DNA TGTGCCAGCAGCCATAGCTCTGGAAACACCATATATTTT. Translated: CASSHSSGNTIYF. The chain links TRBV7-2 to TRBJ1-3; D gene unclear. The germline V and J ends were trimmed by 5 bases and 0 bases, with 5 bases remaining between them. Germline CDR1 SGHTA, CDR2 FQGNSA. This CDR3 is built from 13 residues. The entire variable domain, with the rest obtained from reference TRBV7-2 and TRBJ1-3, is as follows: GAGVSQSPSNKVTEKGKDVELRCDPISGHTALYWYRQSLGQGLEFLIYFQGNSAPDKSGLPSDRFSAERTGGSVSTLTIQRTQQEDSAVYLCASSHSSGNTIYFGEGSWLTVV.

The genes are TRBV28 and TRBJ2-1; 10 nucleotides match TRBD1. Germline V gives CDR1 MDHEN, CDR2 SYDVKM. The CDR3 sequence is 14 residues long. Losses at the gene ends were 6 bases for V and 7 bases for J; bases not matched to a gene: 6. CDR3 bases: TGTGCCAGCAGCCGCGGGACAGGGGATAATGAGCAGTTCTTC. Translated: CASSRGTGDNEQFF. Drawing the rest from reference TRBV28 and TRBJ2-1, the complete variable domain is DVKVTQSSRYLVKRTGEKVFLECVQDMDHENMFWYRQDPGLGLRLIYFSYDVKMKEKGDIPEGYSVSREKKERFSLILESASTNQTSMYLCASSRGTGDNEQFFGPGTRLTVL.

This clone was detected a few times. J is TRBJ2-7 and V is TRBV6-5; unclear D gene. Trimming took off 4 bases at V and 6 bases at J, with 22 bases between the two ends. This CDR3 is built from 16 residues. In germline, CDR1 is MNHEY, CDR2 SVGAGI. Written as DNA, the CDR3 is TGTGCCAGCAGTTCGATTTACGGCATCCTACTCTCCGAGCAGTACTTC. Protein: CASSSIYGILLSEQYF.

The rearrangement joins TRBV28 to TRBJ2-3; D is possibly TRBD2 (5 bases). Germline CDR1 MDHEN, CDR2 SYDVKM. Trimming shortened V by 8 bases and J by 2 bases, and 11 bases separated the two germline ends. This CDR3 spans 13 amino acids. CDR3 residues: CASRTGNTDTQYF. The CDR3 DNA is TGTGCCAGCCGTACGGGGAACACAGATACGCAGTATTTT.

A few counts support this clone. The chain couples TRBV10-1 to TRBJ1-6; 7 bases align to TRBD1. From germline, CDR1 is WNHNN and CDR2 SYGVQD (reference sequence). The CDR3 runs to 14 residues. Trimming took 7 bases from V and 7 from J; bases not matched to a gene: 7. CDR3: CASTSSGGNSPLHF. Written as DNA, the CDR3 is TGCGCCAGCACCAGCTCAGGGGGGAATTCACCCCTCCACTTT.

In its sample, this clone is medium-sized (0.01 to 0.1%). The chain uses TRBV25-1 and TRBJ2-1; 8 nucleotides align to TRBD2. V lost 5 bases and J lost 1; bases outside the gene matches: 7. CDR1 and CDR2 (germline): MGHDK, SYGVNS. The length of the CDR3 is 16 residues. The DNA of the CDR3 is TGTGCCAGCAGTCCGAGCGGGGGCCGGTCCTACAATGAGCAGTTCTTC. Amino acids: CASSPSGGRSYNEQFF. Together with reference TRBV25-1 and TRBJ2-1, the CDR3 gives the full variable domain: EADIYQTPRYLVIGTGKKITLECSQTMGHDKMYWYQQDPGMELHLIHYSYGVNSTEKGDLSSESTVSRIRTEHFPLTLESARPSHTSQYLCASSPSGGRSYNEQFFGPGTRLTVL.

This clone has just a few counts. This chain connects TRBV4-2 to TRBJ2-1, with TRBD2 matching over 9 bases. The CDR3 is 15 amino acids. Germline V gene lookup returns CDR1 LGHNA and CDR2 YNFKEQ. J lost 8 bases, V lost 2 bases, and 7 bases had no gene match. DNA for the CDR3: TGTGCCAGCAGCCAACCTAGCGGGAAGTCCTATGAGCAGTTCTTC. This sequence encodes CASSQPSGKSYEQFF.

V usage is TRBV6-6 and J usage is TRBJ2-5, with D perhaps TRBD2 (6 bases). The CDR3 spans 15 residues. Germline V gene sequence: CDR1 MNHNY, CDR2 SVGAGI (reference sequence). Trimming took 5 bases from V and 5 from J, leaving 18 bases between them. CDR3 DNA: TGTGCCAGCAGTACAAACGGGGGAGGCAGGGAGACCCAGTACTTC. This gives the protein CASSTNGGGRETQYF.

The chain joins TRBV19 to TRBJ1-5; 9 positions agree with TRBD1. The CDR3 contains 17 residues. J lost 3 bases, V lost 4 bases, and 10 bases had no gene match. Germline V CDR1 and CDR2: LNHDA, SQIVND (reference sequence). The CDR3, as DNA: TGTGCCAGTAGTAAACTGAGGGACAGGGCCTCCAATCAGCCCCAGCATTTT. Its protein is CASSKLRDRASNQPQHF.

The CDR3 reads CASSPGRLAYEQYF. CDR3 nucleotide sequence: TGTGCCAGCTCCCCGGGACGGTTGGCCTACGAGCAGTACTTC. The chain links TRBV18 to TRBJ2-7, with D possibly called TRBD1 or TRBD2 (5 bases each). In germline, CDR1 is KGHSH, CDR2 LQKENI. CDR3 length equals 14 residues. Trimming left V 6 bases short and J 2 bases short, with 14 bases between.

In its sample, this clone was seen a few times. The junction and the germline gene differ at one end; a read error may be behind it. The chain has TRBV6-4 and TRBJ2-1, with 11 bases matching TRBD2. Germline-derived CDR1 and CDR2 are MRHNA and SNTAGT. This CDR3 is 17 amino acids long. The CDR3 sequence: CASSYSGTSGVYNEQFF. The DNA for the CDR3 is TGTGCCAGCAGTTACTCCGGGACTAGCGGAGTCTACAATGAGCAGTTCTTC.

This chain joins TRBV30 and TRBJ1-2; the match to TRBD1 covers 7 bases. After removal of 2 bases from V and 8 bases from J, the junction contained 8 bases not matched to a gene. The CDR3 runs 13 residues. From germline, CDR1 is GTSNPN and CDR2 SVGIG (reference sequence). DNA of the CDR3: TGTGCCTGGAGTAGGGACAGACCGAGGGGCTACACCTTC. This encodes CAWSRDRPRGYTF.

There are a few counts of this clone. It differs at one base from a far larger clone, so likely a read error. The chain employs TRBV6-5 and TRBJ1-1; a weak D match, TRBD1 (5 bases). The CDR3 totals 13 residues. Trimming pared 0 bases from V and 3 bases from J, leaving 5 bases between. Germline assignment: CDR1 MNHEY and CDR2 SVGAGI. CDR3 DNA sequence: TGTGCCAGCAGTTACTCGGGACACACTGAAGCTTTCTTT. It specifies CASSYSGHTEAFF.

This clone was counted between two and nine times. The chain carries TRBV7-2 and TRBJ2-3, with TRBD2 matching 9 bases. V lost 3 bases and J lost 2; bases outside the gene matches: 6. Germline lookup yields CDR1 SGHTA and CDR2 FQGNSA. The CDR3 spans 16 residues. CDR3 residues: CASSFLAGSPTDTQYF. CDR3 nucleotide sequence: TGTGCCAGCAGCTTCCTAGCGGGAAGTCCCACAGATACGCAGTATTTT.

This clone was found a few times. The V gene is TRBV7-2, the J gene TRBJ2-5; D possibly uses TRBD1 or TRBD2 (5 bases each). Germline CDR1 SGHTA, CDR2 FQGNSA. The germline V and J ends were trimmed by 4 bases and 1 base, with 10 bases remaining between them. This CDR3 region has 14 residues. The CDR3 coding sequence is TGTGCCAGCAGCTCAGCCGGGACCCAAGAGACCCAGTACTTC. Translation: CASSSAGTQETQYF.

The chain employs TRBV27 and TRBJ2-5, with TRBD2 matching 9 bases. Trimming cost V 7 bases and J 4 bases; bases outside gene matches: 10. Germline CDR1 reads MNHEY; CDR2 reads SMNVEV (reference sequence). The CDR3 consists of 15 residues. The CDR3 sequence: CASKFAGGPRETQYF. The DNA for the CDR3 is TGTGCCAGCAAATTTGCGGGAGGGCCGAGAGAGACCCAGTACTTC.

This clone was counted between two and nine times. The chain links TRBV7-2 to TRBJ2-7, with D possibly matching TRBD2 (7 bases). Germline values: CDR1 SGHTA, CDR2 FQGNSA. The CDR3 length is 15 residues. The V gene lost 6 bases and the J gene lost 4 bases, with 19 bases spanning the gap. CDR3 sequence: CASSRGQGGGYEQYF. As DNA, the CDR3 is TGTGCCAGCAGTCGCGGCCAGGGAGGGGGTTACGAGCAGTACTTC.

This clone has a handful of counts. This sequence joins TRBV6-1 and TRBJ2-3, with D perhaps TRBD1 (5 bases). Trimming pared 3 bases from V and 6 bases from J, leaving 19 bases between. CDR1 and CDR2 from the germline V gene are MNHNS and SASEGT. This CDR3 comprises 16 residues. CDR3 residues: CASSDRVRGRSDTQYF. CDR3 nucleotide sequence: TGTGCCAGCAGTGATCGAGTAAGGGGCAGGTCGGATACGCAGTATTTT.

The chain uses TRBV7-2 and TRBJ2-1, with 11 nucleotides matching TRBD1. The CDR3 spans 19 residues. CDR1 is SGHTA, CDR2 FQGNSA, per germline. The trim removed 3 bases at V and 7 bases at J, leaving 17 bases unmatched. The CDR3 loop is CASSFGRSLRDRGRNEQFF. The CDR3 nucleotides are TGTGCCAGCAGCTTCGGAAGGTCCCTCCGGGACAGGGGGAGGAATGAGCAGTTCTTC. Complete variable domain (other parts from reference TRBV7-2 and TRBJ2-1): GAGVSQSPSNKVTEKGKDVELRCDPISGHTALYWYRQSLGQGLEFLIYFQGNSAPDKSGLPSDRFSAERTGGSVSTLTIQRTQQEDSAVYLCASSFGRSLRDRGRNEQFFGPGTRLTVL.

By sample share, this clone is medium-sized. The rearrangement joins TRBV7-2 to TRBJ1-2; no clear D gene. V lost 0 bases and J lost 1, with 9 bases in between. There are 15 residues in the CDR3. The V gene's germline CDR1 is SGHTA and CDR2 FQGNSA. The CDR3 reads CASSLAATNNYGYTF. The CDR3 region has the DNA TGTGCCAGCAGCTTAGCTGCGACGAATAACTATGGCTACACCTTC.

The genes are TRBV5-3 and TRBJ2-1; D is uncertain. TRBV5-3 is classed as an ORF, of uncertain function. The ends were cut back, 0 bases at V and 7 bases at J, with 14 bases in the middle. The CDR3 has 15 residues. CDR3 sequence reads: CARSLAIVGRNEQFF. CDR3 bases: TGTGCCAGAAGCTTGGCCATCGTTGGAAGGAATGAGCAGTTCTTC.

The J gene is TRBJ1-1, the V gene TRBV5-1; D possibly corresponds to TRBD1 (6 bases). V dropped 2 bases and J dropped 5 bases, with 13 bases sitting between them. Germline V gene lookup returns CDR1 SGHRS and CDR2 YFSETQ. This CDR3 contains 14 residues. CDR3 sequence: CASSLGGLGTEAFF. CDR3 DNA sequence: TGCGCCAGCAGCTTAGGGGGGCTGGGTACTGAAGCTTTCTTT.

The V and J genes are TRBV7-2 and TRBJ2-5; 14 bases match TRBD2. The CDR3 runs 15 residues. The V gene end was trimmed by 8 bases and the J gene end by 13 bases; junction bases not matched to a gene: 15. Germline V gene sequence: CDR1 SGHTA, CDR2 FQGNSA. The CDR3 DNA reads TGTGCCAGCCGCACCTTGGGGACTAGCGGGAGAGGGGGGTACTTC. Translating it yields CASRTLGTSGRGGYF.

This clone was detected only a few times. This sequence joins TRBV11-2 and TRBJ2-2; 9 positions match TRBD2. Germline V gene lookup returns CDR1 SGHAT and CDR2 FQNNGV. CDR3 length equals 16 residues. The J segment lost 6 bases and the V segment lost 6 bases, leaving 11 bases of the junction unmatched. CDR3 protein: CASSYVAGVGAGELFF. DNA of the CDR3: TGTGCCAGCAGTTATGTAGCGGGAGTTGGGGCCGGGGAGCTGTTTTTT.

The chain carries TRBV11-1 and TRBJ1-2, with D uncertain. CDR1 and CDR2 from the germline V gene are SGHAT and FQDESV (reference sequence). The CDR3 spans 17 residues. Trimming cost V 5 bases and J 4 bases, with 23 bases left between them. In DNA form, the CDR3 reads TGTGCCAGCAGCAAAAATGGTGAGGCTGGAAAGACCTATGGCTACACCTTC. Protein sequence: CASSKNGEAGKTYGYTF.

This clone is labeled as medium-sized (0.01 to 0.1%). The V gene is TRBV6-5, the J gene TRBJ2-1; 7 bases align to TRBD2. This CDR3 contains 15 residues. The V gene end was trimmed by 6 bases and the J gene end by 0 bases; junction bases not matched to a gene: 5. The germline CDR1 and CDR2 sequences are MNHEY and SVGAGI. In nucleotides, the CDR3 is TGTGCCAGCAGAGTAGCGGGCCTCTCCTACAATGAGCAGTTCTTC. It codes for CASRVAGLSYNEQFF.